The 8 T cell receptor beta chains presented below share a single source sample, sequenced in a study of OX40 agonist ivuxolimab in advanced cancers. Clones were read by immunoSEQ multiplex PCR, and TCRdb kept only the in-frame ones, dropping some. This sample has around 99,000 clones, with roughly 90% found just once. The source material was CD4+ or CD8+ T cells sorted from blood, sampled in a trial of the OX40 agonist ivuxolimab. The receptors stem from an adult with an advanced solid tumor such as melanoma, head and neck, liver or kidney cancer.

The CDR3 loop is CATNQGASTDTQYF. DNA of the CDR3: TGTGCCACCAACCAGGGGGCAAGCACAGATACGCAGTATTTT. The chain couples TRBV2 to TRBJ2-3; 8 bases align to TRBD1. V dropped 10 bases and J dropped 0; count of bases not matched to a gene: 6. The CDR3 loop spans 14 amino acids. Germline CDR1 SNHLY, CDR2 FYNNEI.

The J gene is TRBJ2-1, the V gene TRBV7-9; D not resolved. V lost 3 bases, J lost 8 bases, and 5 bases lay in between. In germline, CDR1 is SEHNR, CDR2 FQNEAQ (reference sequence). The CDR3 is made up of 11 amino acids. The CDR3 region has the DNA TGTGCCAGCAGCTTTCCTGATGAGCAGTTCTTC. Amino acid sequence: CASSFPDEQFF.

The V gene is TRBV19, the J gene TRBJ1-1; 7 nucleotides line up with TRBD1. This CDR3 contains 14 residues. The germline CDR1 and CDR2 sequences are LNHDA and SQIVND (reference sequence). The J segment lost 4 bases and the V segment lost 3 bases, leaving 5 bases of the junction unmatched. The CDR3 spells CASSIRTGLTEAFF. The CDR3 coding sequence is TGTGCCAGTAGTATCCGGACAGGTCTCACTGAAGCTTTCTTT.

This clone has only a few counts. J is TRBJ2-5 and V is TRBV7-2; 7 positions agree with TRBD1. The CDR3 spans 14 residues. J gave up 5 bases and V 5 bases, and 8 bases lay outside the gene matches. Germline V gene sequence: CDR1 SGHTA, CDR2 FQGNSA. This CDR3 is CASSPTGYGETQYF. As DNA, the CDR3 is TGTGCCAGCAGCCCGACAGGGTACGGCGAGACCCAGTACTTC.

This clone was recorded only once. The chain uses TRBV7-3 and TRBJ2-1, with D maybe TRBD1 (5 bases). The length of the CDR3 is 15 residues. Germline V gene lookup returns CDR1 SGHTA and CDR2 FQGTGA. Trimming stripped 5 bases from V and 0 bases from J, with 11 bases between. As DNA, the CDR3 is TGTGCCAGCAGCCCCGACAGAAGCTCCTACAATGAGCAGTTCTTC. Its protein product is CASSPDRSSYNEQFF.

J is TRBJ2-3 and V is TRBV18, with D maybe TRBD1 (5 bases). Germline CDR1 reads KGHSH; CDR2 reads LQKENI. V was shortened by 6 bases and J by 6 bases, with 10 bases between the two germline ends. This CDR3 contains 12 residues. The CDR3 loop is CASSPGIDTQYF. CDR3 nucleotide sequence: TGTGCCAGCTCCCCAGGGATTGATACGCAGTATTTT.

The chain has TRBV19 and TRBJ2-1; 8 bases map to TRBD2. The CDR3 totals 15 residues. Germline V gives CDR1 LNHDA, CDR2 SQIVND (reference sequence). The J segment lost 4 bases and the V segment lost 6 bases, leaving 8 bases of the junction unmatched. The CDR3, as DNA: TGTGCCAGTAGCAAGCGGGGGAGGGATTACAATGAGCAGTTCTTC. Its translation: CASSKRGRDYNEQFF.

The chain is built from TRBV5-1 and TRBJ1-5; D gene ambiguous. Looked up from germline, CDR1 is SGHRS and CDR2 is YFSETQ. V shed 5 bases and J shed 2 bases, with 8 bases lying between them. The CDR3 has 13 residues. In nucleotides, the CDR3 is TGCGCCAGCAGTGTCCAGGGCAATCAGCCCCAGCATTTT. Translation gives CASSVQGNQPQHF. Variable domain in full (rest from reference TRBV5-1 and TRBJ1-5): KAGVTQTPRYLIKTRGQQVTLSCSPISGHRSVSWYQQTPGQGLQFLFEYFSETQRNKGNFPGRFSGRQFSNSRSEMNVSTLELGDSALYLCASSVQGNQPQHFGDGTRLSIL.